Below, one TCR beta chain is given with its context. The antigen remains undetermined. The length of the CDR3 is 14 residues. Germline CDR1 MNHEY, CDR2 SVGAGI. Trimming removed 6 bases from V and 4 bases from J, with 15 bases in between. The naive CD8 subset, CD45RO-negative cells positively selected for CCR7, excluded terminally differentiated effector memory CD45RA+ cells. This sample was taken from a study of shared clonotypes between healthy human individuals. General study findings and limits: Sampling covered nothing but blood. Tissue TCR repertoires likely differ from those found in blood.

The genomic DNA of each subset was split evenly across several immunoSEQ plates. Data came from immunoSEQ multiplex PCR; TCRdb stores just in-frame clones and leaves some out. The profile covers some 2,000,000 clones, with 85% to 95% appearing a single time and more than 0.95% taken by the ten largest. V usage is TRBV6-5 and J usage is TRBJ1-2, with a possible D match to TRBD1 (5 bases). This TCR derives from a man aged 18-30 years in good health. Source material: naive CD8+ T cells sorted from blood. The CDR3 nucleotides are TGTGCCAGCAGGTTTACAGGAGGGCTCTATGGCTACACCTTC. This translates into CASRFTGGLYGYTF.